This TCR beta chain was sequenced during a study of T cell changes during pregnancy in multiple sclerosis. Germline loops: CDR1 SGHRS, CDR2 YFSETQ. CDR3 length: 16 amino acids. J gave up 0 bases and V 4 bases, and 6 bases lay outside the gene matches. The method was immunoSEQ multiplex PCR; TCRdb's version includes in-frame clones alone and lacks a portion of them. The table has about 39,000 clones, 94% seen once. This specimen was CD4+ T cells from peripheral blood mononuclear cells, taken after pregnancy. The receptor comes from a female donor with multiple sclerosis, enrolled in a pregnancy study. This chain uses TRBV5-1 with TRBJ2-2, with 7 nucleotides matching TRBD1. The CDR3 nucleotides are TGCGCCAGCAGCGCAACCGGGACAGCGAACACCGGGGAGCTGTTTTTT. Its translation is CASSATGTANTGELFF.